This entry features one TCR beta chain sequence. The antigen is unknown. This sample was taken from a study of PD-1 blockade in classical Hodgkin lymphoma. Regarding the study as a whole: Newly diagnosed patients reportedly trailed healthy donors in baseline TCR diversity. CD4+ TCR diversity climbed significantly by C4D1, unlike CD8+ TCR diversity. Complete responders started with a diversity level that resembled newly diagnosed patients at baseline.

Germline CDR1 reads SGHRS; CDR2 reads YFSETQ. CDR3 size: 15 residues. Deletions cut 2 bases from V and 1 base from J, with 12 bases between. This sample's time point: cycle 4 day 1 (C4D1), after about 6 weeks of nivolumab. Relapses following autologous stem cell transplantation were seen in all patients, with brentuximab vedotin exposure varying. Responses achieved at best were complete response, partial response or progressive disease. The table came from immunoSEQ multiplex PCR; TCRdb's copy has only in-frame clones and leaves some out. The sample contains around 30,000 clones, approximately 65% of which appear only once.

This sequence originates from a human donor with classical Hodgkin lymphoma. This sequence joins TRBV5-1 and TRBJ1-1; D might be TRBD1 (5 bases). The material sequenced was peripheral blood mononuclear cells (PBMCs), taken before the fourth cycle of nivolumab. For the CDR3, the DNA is TGCGCCAGCAGCTTCCTCTCGGGGCAGAACACTGAAGCTTTCTTT. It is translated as CASSFLSGQNTEAFF.